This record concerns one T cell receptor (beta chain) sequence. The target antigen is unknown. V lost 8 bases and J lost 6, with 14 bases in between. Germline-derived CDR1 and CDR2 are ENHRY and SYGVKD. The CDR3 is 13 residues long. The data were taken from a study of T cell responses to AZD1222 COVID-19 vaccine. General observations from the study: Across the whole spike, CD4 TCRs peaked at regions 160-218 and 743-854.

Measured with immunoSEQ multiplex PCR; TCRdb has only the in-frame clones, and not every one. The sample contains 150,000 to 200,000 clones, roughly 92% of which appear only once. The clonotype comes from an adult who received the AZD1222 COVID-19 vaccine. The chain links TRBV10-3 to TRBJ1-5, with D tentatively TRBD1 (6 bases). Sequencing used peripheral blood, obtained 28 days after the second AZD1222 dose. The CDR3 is CAIGGGLGQPQHF. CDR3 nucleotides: TGTGCCATCGGGGGGGGGCTCGGTCAGCCCCAGCATTTT.